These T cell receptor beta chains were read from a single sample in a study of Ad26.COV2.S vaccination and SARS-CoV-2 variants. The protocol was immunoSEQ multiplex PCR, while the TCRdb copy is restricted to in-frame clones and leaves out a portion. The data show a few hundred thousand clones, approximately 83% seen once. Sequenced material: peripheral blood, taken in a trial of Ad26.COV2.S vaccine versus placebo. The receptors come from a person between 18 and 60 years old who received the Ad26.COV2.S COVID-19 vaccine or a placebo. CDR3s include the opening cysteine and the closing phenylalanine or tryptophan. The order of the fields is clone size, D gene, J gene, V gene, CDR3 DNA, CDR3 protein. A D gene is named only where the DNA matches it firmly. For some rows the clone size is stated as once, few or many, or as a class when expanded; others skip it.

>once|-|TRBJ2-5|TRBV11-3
TGTGCCAGCAGCTACTCAGGGGGGATCGGTACCCAGTACTTC
CASSYSGGIGTQYF
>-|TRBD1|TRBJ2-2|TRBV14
TGTGCCAGCAGCCAAAACAGGGGTCGGGCCGGGGAGCTGTTTTTT
CASSQNRGRAGELFF
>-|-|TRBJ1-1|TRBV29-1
TGCAGCGTTGTCCGGGGGCCCACTGAAGCTTTCTTT
CSVVRGPTEAFF
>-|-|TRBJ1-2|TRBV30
TGTGCCTGGGCCTGGGCCAACTATGGCTACACCTTC
CAWAWANYGYTF
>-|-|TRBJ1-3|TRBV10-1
TGCGCCAGCAGGGAGGGATCGGGAAACACCATATATTTT
CASREGSGNTIYF
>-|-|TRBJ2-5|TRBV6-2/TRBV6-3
TGTGCCAGCAGTTACTCGGGTTCCCAAAAGACCCAGTACTTC
CASSYSGSQKTQYF
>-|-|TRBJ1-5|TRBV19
TGTGCCAGTAGTATGGAGGGGATGGGCAATCAGCCCCAGCATTTT
CASSMEGMGNQPQHF
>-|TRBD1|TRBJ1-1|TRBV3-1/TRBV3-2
TGTGCCAGCAGCCTACAGGGGGTAAACACTGAAGCTTTCTTT
CASSLQGVNTEAFF
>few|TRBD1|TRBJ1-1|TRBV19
TGTGCCACCCAGACAGGGGGGGACACTGAAGCTTTCTTT
CATQTGGDTEAFF
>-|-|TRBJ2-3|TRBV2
TGTGCCAGCAGTCACACTGGGCTCATGGGCACAGATACGCAGTATTTT
CASSHTGLMGTDTQYF
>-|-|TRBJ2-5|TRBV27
TGTGCCAGCCGTAGGGGGGGACAAGAGACCCAGTACTTC
CASRRGGQETQYF
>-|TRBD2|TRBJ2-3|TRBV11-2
TGTGCCAGCAGCTTACTAGCGGACTACACAGATACGCAGTATTTT
CASSLLADYTDTQYF
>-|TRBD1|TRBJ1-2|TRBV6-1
TGTGCCAGCAGTGCCCATGGGACAGGGGGGGGCTATGGCTACACCTTC
CASSAHGTGGGYGYTF
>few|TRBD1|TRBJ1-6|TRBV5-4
TGTGCCAGCAGCCCGGGACAGGGTTCCCCTTCACCCCTCCACTTT
CASSPGQGSPSPLHF
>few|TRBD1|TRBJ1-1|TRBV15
TGTGCCACCACCAGGACAGGGCCCACTGAAGCTTTCTTT
CATTRTGPTEAFF
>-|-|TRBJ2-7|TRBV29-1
TGCAGCGTTTCTCTCCTGGGGGGCGAGCAGTACTTC
CSVSLLGGEQYF
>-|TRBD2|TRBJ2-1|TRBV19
TGTGCCAGCGGGGGACTAGTTGGAAGTAATGAGCAGTTCTTC
CASGGLVGSNEQFF
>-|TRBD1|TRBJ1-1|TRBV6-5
TGTGCCAGCAGACGCATGGGACAGGTATACACTGAAGCTTTCTTT
CASRRMGQVYTEAFF
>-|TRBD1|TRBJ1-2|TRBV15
TGTGCCACCAAACCCGGGACAGGGAAGAACTATGGCTACACCTTC
CATKPGTGKNYGYTF
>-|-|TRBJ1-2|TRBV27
TGTGCCAGCGGGGGAGGCTATGGCTACACCTTC
CASGGGYGYTF
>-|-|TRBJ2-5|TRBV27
TGTGCCAGCAGTTCCCGGACCCTGTACCAAGAGACCCAGTACTTC
CASSSRTLYQETQYF
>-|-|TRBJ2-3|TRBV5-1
TGCGCCAGCAGCGACGTAGGCCGACTACCTTGGGATACGCAGTATTTT
CASSDVGRLPWDTQYF
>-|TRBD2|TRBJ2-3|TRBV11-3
TGTGCCAGCAGCTTAGGGTATAGCGGGAGAGGCACAGATACGCAGTATTTT
CASSLGYSGRGTDTQYF
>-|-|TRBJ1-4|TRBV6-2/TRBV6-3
TGTGCCAGCAGCCCTCCCCTATTGAGGGCTGGTGAAAAACTGTTTTTT
CASSPPLLRAGEKLFF
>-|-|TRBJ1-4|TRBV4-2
TGTGCCAGCAGCCAAGATGTGGCTTACGGCGCGGAAAAACTGTTTTTT
CASSQDVAYGAEKLFF
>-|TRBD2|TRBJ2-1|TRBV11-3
TGTGCCAGCAGCTTAGCTAGCGGGAGTCGGTACCCCTACAATGAGCAGTTCTTC
CASSLASGSRYPYNEQFF
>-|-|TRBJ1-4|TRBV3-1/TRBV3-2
TGTGCCAGCAGCCAACCCGGGGAAGGGGAGGGGGAAAAACTGTTTTTT
CASSQPGEGEGEKLFF
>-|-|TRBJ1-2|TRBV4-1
TGCGCCAGCAGCCAAGAGGGCCGTGTTCCCCGCTATGGCTACACCTTC
CASSQEGRVPRYGYTF
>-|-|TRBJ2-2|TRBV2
TGTGCCAGCAGTTGGACATTCGGGGAGCTGTTTTTT
CASSWTFGELFF
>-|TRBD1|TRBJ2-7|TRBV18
TGTGCCAGCTCCCCACGGACAGGGAAATACGAGCAGTACTTC
CASSPRTGKYEQYF
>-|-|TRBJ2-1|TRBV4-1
TGCGCCAGCAGCCAAGACGACCGGCGGGGAACCTACAATGAGCAGTTCTTC
CASSQDDRRGTYNEQFF
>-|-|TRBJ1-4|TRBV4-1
TGCGCCAGCAGGGGCGGGCGGACAACTAATGAAAAACTGTTTTTT
CASRGGRTTNEKLFF
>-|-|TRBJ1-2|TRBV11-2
TGTGCCAGCAGCTCCCTCGCCCCCATGAGCACCTTC
CASSSLAPMSTF
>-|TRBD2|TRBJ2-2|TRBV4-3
TGCGCCAGCAGCCAAGAATTAGCGGGGGGTCTTATGTCCGGGGAGCTGTTTTTT
CASSQELAGGLMSGELFF
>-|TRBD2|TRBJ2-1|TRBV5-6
TGTGCCAGCAACCCCTTAGCGGGAGGGCCGTATGAGCAGTTCTTC
CASNPLAGGPYEQFF
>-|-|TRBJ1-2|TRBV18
TGTGCCAGCTCAGACAGCGCAGCTAACTATGGCTACACCTTC
CASSDSAANYGYTF
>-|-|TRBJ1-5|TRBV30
TGTGCCTGGAGTCCGGCAAGAGGCAATCAGCCCCAGCATTTT
CAWSPARGNQPQHF
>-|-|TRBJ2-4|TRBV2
TGTGCCAGCAGTGCTAAAAACATTCAGTACTTC
CASSAKNIQYF
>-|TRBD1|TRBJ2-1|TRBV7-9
TGTGCCAGCAGCTCCCTGACAGGGGGCAAGGATGAGCAGTTCTTC
CASSSLTGGKDEQFF
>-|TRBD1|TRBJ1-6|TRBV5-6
TGTGCCAGCAGCCGGGGACAGGGGAACAATTCACCCCTCCACTTT
CASSRGQGNNSPLHF
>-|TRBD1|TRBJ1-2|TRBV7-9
TGTGCCAGCAGCTTAGAGGGGGCTGGGAACTATGGCTACACCTTC
CASSLEGAGNYGYTF
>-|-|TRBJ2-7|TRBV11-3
TGTGCCAGCAGCTTATACGGGGCAGGGGACGTGCAGCAGTACTTC
CASSLYGAGDVQQYF
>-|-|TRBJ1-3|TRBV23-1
TGCGCCGGAGCATCAGGGGTAGGCTCTGGAAACACCATATATTTT
CAGASGVGSGNTIYF
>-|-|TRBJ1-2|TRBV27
TGTGCCAGCAGTTTCGGGGTTACCTATGGCTACACCTTC
CASSFGVTYGYTF
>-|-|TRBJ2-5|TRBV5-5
TGTGCCAGCAGCTTCACCTTTATGGGAACGAGGGAGACCCAGTACTTC
CASSFTFMGTRETQYF
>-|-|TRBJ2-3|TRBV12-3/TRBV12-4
TGTGCCAGCAGTCCCCCGAGCACAGATACGCAGTATTTT
CASSPPSTDTQYF
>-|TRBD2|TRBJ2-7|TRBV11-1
TGTGCCAGCAGCTTAGAACTAGCGGGGGTCTCCTACGAGCAGTACTTC
CASSLELAGVSYEQYF
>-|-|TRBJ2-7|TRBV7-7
TGTGCCAGCAGCTCTAGGCAGTATTGGGGATCTAGCGAGCAGTACTTC
CASSSRQYWGSSEQYF
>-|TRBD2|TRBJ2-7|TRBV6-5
TGTGCCAGCAGTTCCCCTCTAGCGGGAGGCTATTACGAGCAGTACTTC
CASSSPLAGGYYEQYF
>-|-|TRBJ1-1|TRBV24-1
TGTGCCACCAGCGCGGGAGGGGTTCCGGTCTTT
CATSAGGVPVF
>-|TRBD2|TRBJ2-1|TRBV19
TGTGCCAGTAGTATCGAAAGCGGGAGCCCGATCAATGAGCAGTTCTTC
CASSIESGSPINEQFF
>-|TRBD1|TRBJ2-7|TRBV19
TGTGCCAGTAGGACGAAACAGGGGGCCATCTACGAGCAGTACTTC
CASRTKQGAIYEQYF
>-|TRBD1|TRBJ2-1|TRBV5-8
TGTGCCAGCAGCAAGGACAGGGGGAGGAACAATGAGCAGTTCTTC
CASSKDRGRNNEQFF
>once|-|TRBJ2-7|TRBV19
TGTGCCAGTAGTATTTGCAATCAGGGGAGGGAGCAGTACTTC
CASSICNQGREQYF
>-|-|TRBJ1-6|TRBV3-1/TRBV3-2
TGTGCCAGCAGCCAATTCTTAGGAGAAGGCGGGGTTCTTTCACCCCTCCACTTT
CASSQFLGEGGVLSPLHF